One and the same sample provided the 15 T cell receptor beta chains below, sequenced in a study of T cell repertoires in cytomegalovirus infection. One entry per CDR3 protein, called by TCRdb with MiXCR from the reads. The sample has approximately 240,000 distinct CDR3 sequences, around 12% seen once; the top ten hold approximately 1.6%. Specimen: PBMCs. Receptor source: a human donor in good health (CMV status not recorded). Some clones in this sample may be carry-over from other donors' samples.

This clonotype has at least ten counts. V usage is TRBV5-4 and J usage is TRBJ2-1; 12 bases are shared with TRBD2. CDR1 is SGHNT and CDR2 is YYREEE in the germline V gene (reference sequence). The CDR3 consists of 16 residues. Trimming took 5 bases from V and 1 from J; bases not matched to a gene: 4. The CDR3 is CASSRTSGTSYNEQFF. The CDR3 region has the DNA TGTGCCAGCAGTCGGACTAGCGGGACATCCTACAATGAGCAGTTCTTC.

This clonotype was seen at least ten times. The V and J genes are TRBV7-2 and TRBJ2-5; the match to TRBD2 covers 8 bases. Losses at the gene ends were 5 bases for V and 6 bases for J; bases not matched to a gene: 8. CDR3 size: 14 residues. The germline CDR1 and CDR2 sequences are SGHTA and FQGNSA. CDR3 coding DNA: TGTGCCAGCAGCAGCTCCGGGGGGGTGAAGACCCAGTACTTC. It translates to CASSSSGGVKTQYF. Full variable domain (rest looked up from reference TRBV7-2 and TRBJ2-5): GAGVSQSPSNKVTEKGKDVELRCDPISGHTALYWYRQSLGQGLEFLIYFQGNSAPDKSGLPSDRFSAERTGGSVSTLTIQRTQQEDSAVYLCASSSSGGVKTQYFGPGTRLLVL.

The V gene is TRBV5-4, the J gene TRBJ2-2; D may be TRBD2 (7 bases). Per germline, CDR1 SGHNT and CDR2 YYREEE (reference sequence). The CDR3 length is 17 residues. V dropped 0 bases and J dropped 2 bases, with 14 bases sitting between them. CDR3 DNA sequence: TGTGCCAGCAGCTTGGGGGGGGCTAGCGGAAACACCGGGGAGCTGTTTTTT. Amino acid sequence: CASSLGGASGNTGELFF. The full variable domain, completed using reference TRBV5-4 and TRBJ2-2, is ETGVTQSPTHLIKTRGQQVTLRCSSQSGHNTVSWYQQALGQGPQFIFQYYREEENGRGNFPPRFSGLQFPNYSSELNVNALELDDSALYLCASSLGGASGNTGELFFGEGSRLTVL.

This clonotype came up many times. The V and J genes are TRBV7-3 and TRBJ2-2, with a possible D match to TRBD1 (5 bases). From germline, CDR1 is SGHTA and CDR2 FQGTGA. V gave up 7 bases and J gave up 5 bases, with 11 bases separating them. The CDR3 is made up of 13 amino acids. Here the CDR3 reads CASTIGETGELFF. CDR3 coding DNA: TGTGCCAGCACCATAGGGGAAACCGGGGAGCTGTTTTTT. Together with reference TRBV7-3 and TRBJ2-2, the CDR3 gives the full variable domain: GAGVSQTPSNKVTEKGKYVELRCDPISGHTALYWYRQSLGQGPEFLIYFQGTGAADDSGLPNDRFFAVRPEGSVSTLKIQRTERGDSAVYLCASTIGETGELFFGEGSRLTVL.

With respect to this clonotype: A read error may explain this, as a much larger clone is one base away. The V call is TRBV5-6, the J call TRBJ1-1; maybe TRBD1 (5 bases). The CDR3 has 11 amino acids. Trimming left V 0 bases short and J 8 bases short, with 5 bases between. Looked up from germline, CDR1 is SGHDT and CDR2 is YYEEEE. Here the CDR3 DNA reads TGTGCCAGCAGCTTGGAGGGGGAAGCTTTCTTT. Translation: CASSLEGEAFF.

The chain couples TRBV2 to TRBJ2-1; TRBD2 might be the D (6 bases). The CDR3 length is 14 residues. Germline CDR1 is SNHLY and CDR2 is FYNNEI. V was clipped by 4 bases and J by 4 bases, with 11 bases between them. The CDR3 here is CASSGSSGYNEQFF. CDR3 in DNA: TGTGCCAGCAGTGGGAGTAGCGGTTACAATGAGCAGTTCTTC.

This clonotype was recorded at least ten times. The chain links TRBV19 to TRBJ2-5, with 14 nucleotides matching TRBD2. This CDR3 contains 16 residues. The V segment lost 5 bases and the J segment 2 bases; nucleotides outside the gene matches: 4. CDR1 and CDR2 (germline): LNHDA, SQIVND (reference sequence). CDR3 in DNA: TGTGCCAGTAGTCCTCGGACTAGCGGGGGGCAAGAGACCCAGTACTTC. It is translated as CASSPRTSGGQETQYF.

This clonotype was picked up many times. The chain recombines TRBV7-2 with TRBJ2-3, with 7 bases aligning to TRBD1. The V gene's germline CDR1 is SGHTA and CDR2 FQGNSA. Trimming took 10 bases from V and 2 from J; bases not matched to a gene: 9. The CDR3 has 14 amino acids. CDR3 in DNA: TGTGCCACCGCGACAGGGCCCCACACAGATACGCAGTATTTT. This gives the protein CATATGPHTDTQYF.

This clonotype was detected only a few times. The chain links TRBV20-1 to TRBJ1-6; no reliable D call. The germline CDR1 and CDR2 sequences are DFQATT and SNEGSKA (reference sequence). The CDR3 has 15 amino acids. V lost 1 base and J lost 8, with 15 bases in between. DNA for the CDR3: TGCAGTGCTAGAGTTACAGTTGGGCGGGATTCACCCCTCCACTTT. Its translation: CSARVTVGRDSPLHF.

This clonotype showed up just a few times. J is TRBJ1-6 and V is TRBV19; D not resolved. Germline assignment: CDR1 LNHDA and CDR2 SQIVND (reference sequence). The CDR3 contains 16 residues. Trimming took off 0 bases at V and 6 bases at J, with 12 bases between the two ends. This CDR3 is CASSIDPTEPNSPLHF. CDR3 sequence (DNA): TGTGCCAGTAGTATAGATCCGACGGAGCCTAATTCACCCCTCCACTTT.

Only a few counts were recorded for this clonotype. The chain has TRBV29-1 and TRBJ1-2, with 8 bases that match TRBD1. With V trimmed by 6 bases and J by 4 bases, 13 bases remained unmatched. This CDR3 is built from 15 residues. The germline V gene encodes CDR1 SQVTM and CDR2 ANQGSEA. CDR3 protein: CSVDPQGALGYGYTF. The CDR3 bases are TGCAGCGTCGACCCTCAGGGGGCCCTGGGCTATGGCTACACCTTC.

This clonotype was counted many times. The chain uses TRBV6-1 and TRBJ2-7; D possibly corresponds to TRBD2 (6 bases). Germline values: CDR1 MNHNS, CDR2 SASEGT. This CDR3 is built from 13 residues. Trimming shortened V by 5 bases and J by 2 bases, and 10 bases separated the two germline ends. The CDR3 loop is CASSSPGAYEQYF. Here the CDR3 DNA reads TGTGCCAGCAGTTCCCCGGGGGCCTACGAGCAGTACTTC.

This clonotype was counted at least ten times. V gene TRBV28 combines with J gene TRBJ1-5; 7 bases are a match to TRBD1. Unmatched junction bases numbered 7, after V lost 6 bases and J lost 5 bases. This CDR3 has 14 amino acids. Germline V CDR1 and CDR2: MDHEN, SYDVKM. The CDR3 bases are TGTGCCAGCAGCCTGACAGGGAATCATCAGCCCCAGCATTTT. This translates into CASSLTGNHQPQHF.

Worth noting for this clonotype: A much larger clone sits a single nucleotide away, making a read error possible. The chain joins TRBV6-2 or TRBV6-3 to TRBJ2-7; possibly TRBD2 for D (5 bases). The V end was cut by 10 bases, the J end by 7 bases, with 20 bases between. Germline lookup yields CDR1 MNHEY and CDR2 SVGEGT. The CDR3 spans 13 residues. The CDR3 loop is CATRPRTPGEQYF. The CDR3 region has the DNA TGTGCCACCCGCCCAAGAACACCGGGGGAGCAGTACTTC.

This clonotype came up many times. V is TRBV7-2 and J is TRBJ1-2; 9 positions agree with TRBD1. J was trimmed by 4 bases and V by 3 bases; bases with no gene match: 3. CDR1 and CDR2 from the germline V gene are SGHTA and FQGNSA. The CDR3 loop spans 14 amino acids. CDR3 in DNA: TGTGCCAGCAGCTTTGGGACAGGGACCTATGGCTACACCTTC. It translates to CASSFGTGTYGYTF.